Below are 29 T cell receptor beta chains sequenced from a single sample in a study of CD8 T cells in Susac syndrome (dated by TCRdb to the late 2010s). Receptors were amplified or captured by the immunoSEQ multiplex PCR assay. RNA was extracted using the RNeasy kit, and roughly 0.45 to 1 microgram was reverse transcribed with random hexamers. TCRdb itself trimmed the public reads at Q25 with fastp, ran MiXCR and retained productive beta chains. Every distinct CDR3 protein forms one entry, paired with its most common genes and DNA. A total of roughly 140,000 distinct CDR3 sequences appear in this sample, roughly 94% of them only once. Roughly 0.2% of the sample is in the top ten clones. Sequenced sample: CD8+ T cells from PBMCs. All receptors come from a human donor with multiple sclerosis.

The chain has TRBV3-1 and TRBJ2-7; tentative D call: TRBD1 (5 bases). From germline, CDR1 is LGHDT and CDR2 YNNKEL (reference sequence). The germline V and J ends were trimmed by 4 bases and 4 bases, with 17 bases remaining between them. This CDR3 region has 15 residues. CDR3 in amino acids: CASSPGPWGGYEQYF. DNA for the CDR3: TGTGCCAGCAGCCCCGGACCCTGGGGCGGATACGAGCAGTACTTC.

The gene calls are TRBV6-2 or TRBV6-3 and TRBJ2-5; D is possibly TRBD1 (6 bases). This CDR3 comprises 15 residues. V was pared by 5 bases and J by 6 bases, with 19 bases between. In germline, CDR1 is MNHEY, CDR2 SVGEGT. CDR3 sequence reads: CASSRSMRGLKTQYF. The CDR3 DNA sequence: TGTGCCAGCAGTCGCTCGATGAGGGGGTTGAAGACCCAGTACTTC.

The rearrangement links TRBV28 to TRBJ1-6; TRBD1 might be the D (5 bases). V was clipped by 8 bases and J by 10 bases, with 12 bases between them. Germline loops: CDR1 MDHEN, CDR2 SYDVKM. CDR3 size: 12 residues. The CDR3 sequence is CASGADDSPLHF. The CDR3 DNA reads TGTGCCAGCGGGGCTGACGACTCACCCCTCCACTTT.

The sample holds one count of this clonotype. This sequence joins TRBV7-9 and TRBJ2-7; weak D call: TRBD2 (7 bases). Germline CDR1 reads SEHNR; CDR2 reads FQNEAQ (reference sequence). Deletions cut 6 bases from V and 5 bases from J, with 23 bases between. The CDR3 has 16 amino acids. The chain's CDR3 is CASSPLKGRGSDEQYF. For the CDR3, the DNA is TGTGCCAGCAGTCCTCTAAAAGGGAGGGGGTCCGACGAGCAGTACTTC.

This chain joins TRBV9 and TRBJ2-3; TRBD2 might be the D (5 bases). V shed 3 bases and J shed 3 bases, with 11 bases lying between them. Germline V gene lookup returns CDR1 SGDLS and CDR2 YYNGEE. This CDR3 contains 14 residues. CDR3 in amino acids: CASSEWPGTDTQYF. For the CDR3, the DNA is TGTGCCAGCAGCGAGTGGCCGGGGACAGATACGCAGTATTTT.

The rearrangement uses TRBV7-2 and TRBJ2-7, with TRBD2 identical over 10 bases. V gave up 1 base and J gave up 4 bases; unmatched junction bases: 7. Germline CDR1 and CDR2: SGHTA and FQGNSA. The CDR3 length is 16 residues. DNA for the CDR3: TGTGCCAGCAGCTTAGGAAGCGGGGGGGCGACGTACGAGCAGTACTTC. Translating it yields CASSLGSGGATYEQYF.

CDR3 coding DNA: TGTGCCAGCAGCGTAGGCGGGGGGGTTACCTACGAGCAGTACTTC. Translated, it gives CASSVGGGVTYEQYF. This sequence joins TRBV9 and TRBJ2-7; 9 nucleotides line up with TRBD2. The V gene's germline CDR1 is SGDLS and CDR2 YYNGEE. This CDR3 comprises 15 residues. V trimming: 0 bases; J trimming: 2 bases; junction bases outside the gene matches: 3.

V is TRBV20-1 and J is TRBJ1-2; D is possibly TRBD1 (5 bases). Trimming stripped 5 bases from V and 6 bases from J, with 13 bases between. The germline V gene has CDR1 DFQATT and CDR2 SNEGSKA (reference sequence). The CDR3 sequence is 12 residues long. CDR3 DNA: TGCAGTGCTCTCTCCCGGGGGGATGGCTACACCTTC. This translates into CSALSRGDGYTF.

This clonotype was seen just once. The chain employs TRBV24-1 and TRBJ1-5, with D unresolved. From germline, CDR1 is KGHDR and CDR2 SFDVKD. V lost 4 bases and J lost 5, with 17 bases in between. This CDR3 has 16 amino acids. CDR3: CATSDPQLGGDQPQHF. The DNA of the CDR3 is TGTGCCACCAGTGACCCCCAACTGGGTGGAGATCAGCCCCAGCATTTT.

CDR3: CAISGPDLYNEQFF. The CDR3 region has the DNA TGTGCCATCAGTGGTCCTGACCTATACAATGAGCAGTTCTTC. V gene TRBV10-3 combines with J gene TRBJ2-1; the D is unclear. Germline CDR1 reads ENHRY; CDR2 reads SYGVKD. The CDR3 is 14 residues long. Deletions cut 4 bases from V and 4 bases from J, with 11 bases between.

The rearrangement joins TRBV5-1 to TRBJ1-6; possible D gene TRBD1, 6 bases. V lost 3 bases to trimming and J lost 7 bases, with 14 bases between them. CDR1 is SGHRS, CDR2 YFSETQ, per germline. The CDR3 is made up of 15 amino acids. The CDR3, as DNA: TGCGCCAGCAGCTACCAGGACAGCAGAAATTCACCCCTCCACTTT. It is translated as CASSYQDSRNSPLHF.

The chain uses TRBV9 and TRBJ2-3; TRBD2 matches at 8 bases. Germline CDR1 reads SGDLS; CDR2 reads YYNGEE. The CDR3 spans 17 residues. The ends lost 0 bases at V and 2 bases at J; junction bases unmatched: 8. DNA of the CDR3: TGTGCCAGCAGCGTAGAGTCTAGCGGGCGATACACAGATACGCAGTATTTT. This translates into CASSVESSGRYTDTQYF.

The count of this clonotype is one. The chain links TRBV7-9 to TRBJ1-1; 7 nucleotides align to TRBD1. This CDR3 contains 12 residues. The V gene's germline CDR1 is SEHNR and CDR2 FQNEAQ (reference sequence). The ends lost 4 bases at V and 6 bases at J; junction bases unmatched: 2. The CDR3 DNA reads as TGTGCCAGCAGCTCCACAGGGGCTGAAGCTTTCTTT. Translating gives CASSSTGAEAFF.

J is TRBJ1-2 and V is TRBV29-1, with D hard to call. Between the trimmed V and J ends, which lost 0 bases and 4 bases, there was a span of 9 bases. The CDR3 is 13 amino acids. Germline V lookup: CDR1 SQVTM, CDR2 ANQGSEA. The CDR3 DNA sequence: TGCAGCGTTGAAGATCGTCAGTCCTATGGCTACACCTTC. This encodes CSVEDRQSYGYTF.

The chain employs TRBV19 and TRBJ1-2, with no clear D. The CDR3 has 13 residues. V lost 2 bases, J lost 5 bases, and 9 bases lay in between. The V gene's germline CDR1 is LNHDA and CDR2 SQIVND (reference sequence). The CDR3 here is CASSITEGYGYTF. DNA of the CDR3: TGTGCCAGTAGTATAACAGAGGGTTATGGCTACACCTTC.

CDR3 DNA: TGTGCCAGCAGTGTGACAGCACGGGGGACTGAAGCTTTCTTT. Its protein product is CASSVTARGTEAFF. The V gene is TRBV12-3 or TRBV12-4, the J gene TRBJ1-1, with D tentatively TRBD1 (5 bases). Trimming stripped 5 bases from V and 5 bases from J, with 15 bases between. The CDR3 runs 14 residues.

This clonotype came up a few times. The J gene is TRBJ1-2, the V gene TRBV27; unclear D gene. Germline-derived CDR1 and CDR2 are MNHEY and SMNVEV (reference sequence). The CDR3 loop spans 12 amino acids. V lost 0 bases and J lost 1, with 0 bases in between. In DNA, the CDR3 is TGTGCCAGCAGTTTATCTAACTATGGCTACACCTTC. Its protein product is CASSLSNYGYTF.

This chain links TRBV7-3 with TRBJ1-1; no firm D call. The ends were cut back, 0 bases at V and 1 base at J, with 9 bases in the middle. Per the germline V gene, CDR1 is SGHTA and CDR2 is FQGTGA. The CDR3 totals 15 residues. The DNA for the CDR3 is TGTGCCAGCAGCTTAACGGGTGCAGGGAACACTGAAGCTTTCTTT. Protein sequence: CASSLTGAGNTEAFF.

The chain couples TRBV9 to TRBJ2-2; D could derive from TRBD1 or TRBD2 (5 bases each). The CDR3 runs 15 residues. Per the germline V gene, CDR1 is SGDLS and CDR2 is YYNGEE. The V end lost 4 bases, the J end lost 6 bases, and 16 bases lay between the germline ends. CDR3 coding DNA: TGTGCCAGCAGCTCCGGGACCGAAGACGCCGGGGAGCTGTTTTTT. It yields the protein CASSSGTEDAGELFF.

The chain combines TRBV24-1 with TRBJ2-3; 9 bases align to TRBD1. Trimming took 2 bases from V and 0 from J; bases not matched to a gene: 8. Germline lookup yields CDR1 KGHDR and CDR2 SFDVKD. The CDR3 covers 18 residues. The CDR3 is CATSDSRTGTGSTDTQYF. The CDR3 DNA follows: TGTGCCACCAGTGATTCCAGAACCGGGACAGGGAGCACAGATACGCAGTATTTT.

The V and J genes are TRBV7-9 and TRBJ1-2; 10 bases agree with TRBD1. Germline CDR1 is SEHNR and CDR2 is FQNEAQ (reference sequence). J lost 7 bases, V lost 3 bases, and 5 bases had no gene match. This CDR3 spans 14 amino acids. CDR3 region: CASSLTGGRGGYTF. Written as DNA, the CDR3 is TGTGCCAGCAGCTTGACAGGGGGCCGGGGTGGCTACACCTTC.

This rearrangement joins TRBV2 to TRBJ2-1; possibly TRBD1 for D (5 bases). There are 12 residues in the CDR3. In germline, CDR1 is SNHLY, CDR2 FYNNEI. Trimming took 7 bases from V and 8 from J, leaving 12 bases between them. DNA for the CDR3: TGTGCCAGCACCCCAGGGTCCTATGAGCAGTTCTTC. This encodes CASTPGSYEQFF.

The rearrangement links TRBV29-1 to TRBJ2-7; unclear D gene. Germline lookup yields CDR1 SQVTM and CDR2 ANQGSEA. The CDR3 is made up of 13 amino acids. Trimming removed 2 bases from V and 6 bases from J, with 14 bases in between. The CDR3 protein is CSVEQDVVSEQYF. The CDR3 coding sequence is TGCAGCGTTGAACAGGATGTAGTTAGCGAGCAGTACTTC.

This rearrangement joins TRBV6-6 to TRBJ1-4; D is unresolved. The CDR3 contains 15 residues. Germline V lookup: CDR1 MNHNY, CDR2 SVGAGI (reference sequence). With 6 bases removed from V and 8 bases from J, the gap between germline ends came to 19 bases. CDR3 nucleotide sequence: TGTGCCAGCAGACCGGACCCGGACCAGAGGGAAAAACTGTTTTTT. Protein: CASRPDPDQREKLFF.

The chain is built from TRBV15 and TRBJ1-6; D not resolved. Germline CDR1 LNHNV, CDR2 YYDKDF (reference sequence). The ends were cut back, 3 bases at V and 6 bases at J, with 24 bases in the middle. The CDR3 spans 19 residues. The CDR3 spells CATSSPGTSNIAPNSPLHF. DNA of the CDR3: TGTGCCACCAGCAGTCCGGGAACATCTAACATTGCCCCTAATTCACCCCTCCACTTT.

The chain carries TRBV13 and TRBJ1-2; D perhaps matches TRBD1 (6 bases). The CDR3 consists of 14 residues. Deletions cut 1 base from V and 6 bases from J, with 12 bases between. Germline-derived CDR1 and CDR2 are PRHDT and FYEKMQ (reference sequence). The CDR3 region is CASSLEQGGDGYTF. CDR3 in DNA: TGTGCCAGCAGCTTAGAACAGGGTGGTGATGGCTACACCTTC.

This clonotype was picked up one time. V and J are TRBV5-1 and TRBJ2-2; TRBD1 might be the D (5 bases). Trimming removed 4 bases from V and 0 bases from J, with 13 bases in between. The CDR3 runs to 16 residues. Germline-derived CDR1 and CDR2 are SGHRS and YFSETQ. The CDR3 protein is CASSPWTNANTGELFF. CDR3 DNA sequence: TGCGCCAGCAGCCCCTGGACAAACGCGAACACCGGGGAGCTGTTTTTT.

The chain joins TRBV23-1 to TRBJ1-1; D gene unclear. TRBV23-1 is filed as an ORF, its function uncertain. The germline V and J ends were trimmed by 0 bases and 0 bases, with 5 bases remaining between them. This CDR3 is built from 14 residues. Here the CDR3 reads CASSQSTLNTEAFF. The CDR3 coding sequence is TGCGCCAGCAGTCAATCCACCCTGAACACTGAAGCTTTCTTT.

The gene calls are TRBV28 and TRBJ2-2; D uncertain. The V gene lost 3 bases and the J gene lost 5 bases, with 7 bases spanning the gap. The CDR3 runs 13 residues. Looked up from germline, CDR1 is MDHEN and CDR2 is SYDVKM. In DNA form, the CDR3 reads TGTGCCAGCAGTTTGATTAAAACCGGGGAGCTGTTTTTT. Translating it yields CASSLIKTGELFF.